What follows are 31 T cell receptor beta chains derived from one specimen sequenced in a study of human T cells and chemical hapten exposure. Noted time point: pre-sensitization, week 0. As for treatment: therapeutic diphenylcyclopropenone sensitization with weekly scalp DPC. TCRdb independently ran MiXCR on the RACE reads; one entry per CDR3 protein. Seen here are around 180,000 distinct CDR3 sequences, around 30% observed once, and the top ten hold approximately 3%. This specimen consisted of whole blood, obtained in connection with sensitization to the hapten diphenylcyclopropenone (DPC). The receptors come from a woman aged 30 to 39 with alopecia areata. Some clones in this sample may be carry-over from other donors' samples.

The CDR3 nucleotides read TGTGCCAGCAGTTCGCAGGGCACTGAAGCTTTCTTT. Translated, it gives CASSSQGTEAFF. The V and J genes are TRBV28 and TRBJ1-1; possibly TRBD1 for D (5 bases). The V gene lost 4 bases and the J gene lost 4 bases, with 7 bases spanning the gap. CDR3 length: 12 residues. CDR1 is MDHEN, CDR2 SYDVKM, per germline.

This chain connects TRBV20-1 to TRBJ2-7, with 7 bases matching TRBD2. This CDR3 region has 14 residues. Trimming at V came to 5 bases and at J to 0 bases, leaving 7 bases not matched to a gene. Germline lookup yields CDR1 DFQATT and CDR2 SNEGSKA (reference sequence). The CDR3 DNA reads TGCAGTGCTTGGGACTACTCGAGCTCCTACGAGCAGTACTTC. Protein sequence: CSAWDYSSSYEQYF.

This clonotype turned up a few times. The chain uses TRBV7-9 and TRBJ2-1, with no clear D. The V end was cut by 1 base, the J end by 5 bases, with 12 bases between. CDR1 is SEHNR and CDR2 is FQNEAQ in the germline V gene (reference sequence). The CDR3 runs to 15 residues. The CDR3 bases are TGTGCCAGCAGCTTAGGTTCTAGTTTTAACAATGAGCAGTTCTTC. It translates to CASSLGSSFNNEQFF.

This clonotype was recorded at least ten times. This rearrangement joins TRBV6-5 to TRBJ1-5, with a possible D match to TRBD1 (5 bases). Trimming removed 6 bases at V and 4 bases at J, with 16 bases between. The germline V gene has CDR1 MNHEY and CDR2 SVGAGI. This CDR3 spans 15 amino acids. CDR3 region: CASSPHRGGNQPQHF. CDR3 in DNA: TGTGCCAGCAGCCCCCACCGGGGGGGAAATCAGCCCCAGCATTTT.

The chain has TRBV4-1 and TRBJ2-5; D might be TRBD2 (7 bases). The CDR3 runs to 15 residues. CDR1 is MGHRA and CDR2 is YSYEKL in the germline V gene. Trimming took 1 base from V and 9 from J, leaving 18 bases between them. The CDR3, as DNA: TGCGCCAGCAGCCAAGGCGGGGGCCGGGGAAAGGCCCAGTACTTC. Translating gives CASSQGGGRGKAQYF.

The chain uses TRBV30 and TRBJ2-5; 10 bases line up with TRBD2. The J segment lost 2 bases and the V segment lost 3 bases, leaving 6 bases of the junction unmatched. CDR1 and CDR2 from the germline V gene are GTSNPN and SVGIG (reference sequence). This CDR3 has 15 residues. CDR3 region: CAWREASGSQETQYF. In nucleotides, the CDR3 is TGTGCCTGGAGAGAGGCTAGCGGGAGTCAAGAGACCCAGTACTTC. Variable domain in full (rest from reference TRBV30 and TRBJ2-5): SQTIHQWPATLVQPVGSPLSLECTVEGTSNPNLYWYRQAAGRGLQLLFYSVGIGQISSEVPQNLSASRPQDRQFILSSKKLLLSDSGFYLCAWREASGSQETQYFGPGTRLLVL.

This clonotype was seen a few times. The chain links TRBV20-1 to TRBJ1-5; possibly TRBD1 for D (6 bases). Trimming removed 4 bases at V and 0 bases at J, with 13 bases between. The CDR3 sequence is 15 residues long. CDR1 is DFQATT, CDR2 SNEGSKA, per germline (reference sequence). The chain's CDR3 is CSATGTTHSNQPQHF. The DNA of the CDR3 is TGCAGTGCTACCGGGACAACGCATAGCAATCAGCCCCAGCATTTT.

This clonotype was counted between two and nine times. The chain joins TRBV4-3 to TRBJ1-6, with 7 bases identical to TRBD1. Per germline, CDR1 LGHNA and CDR2 YSLEER. J was trimmed by 2 bases and V by 5 bases; bases with no gene match: 3. This CDR3 has 15 amino acids. The CDR3 protein is CASSRGRAYNSPLHF. CDR3 DNA sequence: TGCGCCAGCAGCAGGGGGCGAGCCTATAATTCACCCCTCCACTTT.

This clonotype has more than one count but fewer than ten. The rearrangement links TRBV6-1 to TRBJ2-5; TRBD2 might be the D (6 bases). V shed 2 bases and J shed 2 bases, with 12 bases lying between them. Germline V gives CDR1 MNHNS, CDR2 SASEGT. The CDR3 runs 15 residues. CDR3 in amino acids: CASSEIRTTQETQYF. DNA of the CDR3: TGTGCCAGCAGTGAAATTCGGACTACACAAGAGACCCAGTACTTC.

The rearrangement joins TRBV10-3 to TRBJ2-5, with D perhaps TRBD1 or TRBD2 (5 bases each). V lost 4 bases to trimming and J lost 4 bases, with 19 bases between them. The CDR3 covers 16 residues. CDR1 is ENHRY and CDR2 is SYGVKD in the germline V gene. CDR3 residues: CAISGFGTSRRETQYF. CDR3 sequence (DNA): TGTGCCATCAGTGGGTTCGGGACCTCACGGCGAGAGACCCAGTACTTC.

This clonotype was detected once. The chain links TRBV7-9 to TRBJ1-6, with D possibly matching TRBD1 (6 bases). V gave up 2 bases and J gave up 10 bases, with 18 bases separating them. CDR3 length: 16 residues. Germline V lookup: CDR1 SEHNR, CDR2 FQNEAQ (reference sequence). CDR3 bases: TGTGCCAGCAGCTTATTCGGCCAGGGGAGTATGTCACCCCTCCACTTT. This translates into CASSLFGQGSMSPLHF.

The chain has TRBV12-3 or TRBV12-4 and TRBJ2-5; D ambiguous. Between the trimmed V and J ends, which lost 7 bases and 4 bases, there was a span of 16 bases. The CDR3 has 14 amino acids. The CDR3 DNA is TGTGCCAGCACCCCCGGGCAGCCTGGAGAGACCCAGTACTTC. Translated, it gives CASTPGQPGETQYF.

This clonotype came up a few times. The rearrangement joins TRBV29-1 to TRBJ2-3, with TRBD2 identical over 8 bases. The CDR3 extends over 14 amino acids. The V gene's germline CDR1 is SQVTM and CDR2 ANQGSEA. Trimming took 4 bases from V and 4 from J; bases not matched to a gene: 7. CDR3 in amino acids: CSVAGTSKADTQYF. The CDR3 nucleotides read TGCAGCGTTGCCGGGACTAGTAAAGCAGATACGCAGTATTTT.

The V gene is TRBV20-1, the J gene TRBJ1-3, with D perhaps matching TRBD1 (6 bases). Germline-derived CDR1 and CDR2 are DFQATT and SNEGSKA (reference sequence). V lost 3 bases, J lost 3 bases, and 15 bases lay in between. This CDR3 has 15 amino acids. The CDR3 DNA reads TGCAGTGCTAGTCTCCCCAGGGGAGGTGGAAACACCATATATTTT. Translation gives CSASLPRGGGNTIYF.

The J gene is TRBJ2-2, the V gene TRBV24-1; D is possibly TRBD2 (5 bases). Between the trimmed V and J ends, which lost 6 bases and 7 bases, there was a span of 14 bases. The CDR3 extends over 14 amino acids. Germline CDR1 KGHDR, CDR2 SFDVKD. The CDR3 here is CATSLRAGSGELFF. The CDR3 nucleotides are TGTGCCACCAGTCTCCGGGCGGGTAGCGGGGAGCTGTTTTTT.

This sequence joins TRBV10-3 and TRBJ1-2; a weak D match, TRBD1 (5 bases). The CDR3 contains 11 residues. V was pared by 6 bases and J by 9 bases, with 11 bases between. The V gene's germline CDR1 is ENHRY and CDR2 SYGVKD. Here the CDR3 DNA reads TGTGCCATCAGGGGGACTTCAAGCTACACCTTC. It specifies CAIRGTSSYTF.

The chain has TRBV28 and TRBJ2-3, with D possibly TRBD1 on 5 matching bases. CDR3 length: 15 residues. Looked up from germline, CDR1 is MDHEN and CDR2 is SYDVKM. Trimming removed 2 bases at V and 1 base at J, with 10 bases between. In DNA form, the CDR3 reads TGTGCCAGCAGTTTAGCAGGGCTAGGCACAGATACGCAGTATTTT. Its translation is CASSLAGLGTDTQYF.

This chain uses TRBV7-2 with TRBJ2-1; 7 bases fit TRBD2. The V and J ends lost 0 bases and 8 bases, in that order; junction bases with no gene match: 7. The CDR3 is 15 amino acids. The V gene's germline CDR1 is SGHTA and CDR2 FQGNSA. As DNA, the CDR3 is TGTGCCAGCAGCTTAGCGCTATCTAGCGGTGATGAGCAGTTCTTC. Protein product: CASSLALSSGDEQFF.

The CDR3: CSVDARSSGNTIYF. For the CDR3, the DNA is TGCAGCGTTGATGCGAGGAGCTCTGGAAACACCATATATTTT. The V call is TRBV29-1, the J call TRBJ1-3, with no clear D. Germline-derived CDR1 and CDR2 are SQVTM and ANQGSEA. This CDR3 contains 14 residues. Trimming stripped 3 bases from V and 0 bases from J, with 9 bases between.

The gene calls are TRBV5-1 and TRBJ2-7; 11 bases agree with TRBD2. Germline V gene lookup returns CDR1 SGHRS and CDR2 YFSETQ. Germline trimming cut 4 bases from V and 0 bases from J; bases unmatched to any gene: 6. The CDR3 contains 16 residues. This CDR3 is CASSLMTSGASYEQYF. The DNA for the CDR3 is TGCGCCAGCAGCCTGATGACTAGCGGGGCCTCCTACGAGCAGTACTTC.

The chain has TRBV29-1 and TRBJ1-5; D is possibly TRBD1 (6 bases). This CDR3 is 15 amino acids long. V was pared by 6 bases and J by 0 bases, with 15 bases between. CDR1 and CDR2 (germline): SQVTM, ANQGSEA. DNA for the CDR3: TGCAGCGTAACTGAACAGGGTGATAGCAATCAGCCCCAGCATTTT. Its protein is CSVTEQGDSNQPQHF. Full variable domain (rest looked up from reference TRBV29-1 and TRBJ1-5): SAVISQKPSRDICQRGTSLTIQCQVDSQVTMMFWYRQQPGQSLTLIATANQGSEATYESGFVIDKFPISRPNLTFSTLTVSNMSPEDSSIYLCSVTEQGDSNQPQHFGDGTRLSIL.

This clonotype was seen a handful of times. This chain uses TRBV24-1 with TRBJ2-3; D may be TRBD1 or TRBD2 (5 bases each). V was cut by 10 bases and J by 4 bases, with 20 bases left in between. Per the germline V gene, CDR1 is KGHDR and CDR2 is SFDVKD. This CDR3 comprises 15 residues. In nucleotides, the CDR3 is TGTGCCACTACGCCGGGGATTGGGACCGCAGATACGCAGTATTTT. Translated, it gives CATTPGIGTADTQYF.

This clonotype was seen many times. The V and J genes are TRBV29-1 and TRBJ2-5; D perhaps matches TRBD1 (5 bases). The V gene's germline CDR1 is SQVTM and CDR2 ANQGSEA. V shed 3 bases and J shed 5 bases, with 16 bases lying between them. The CDR3 consists of 14 residues. CDR3 in amino acids: CSVDWAGWSETQYF. The CDR3, as DNA: TGCAGCGTTGATTGGGCAGGGTGGTCCGAGACCCAGTACTTC.

The gene calls are TRBV28 and TRBJ1-1; 12 bases align to TRBD1. CDR3 length equals 15 residues. CDR1 and CDR2 (germline): MDHEN, SYDVKM. V lost 5 bases, J lost 5 bases, and 6 bases stayed unmatched. The CDR3 loop reads CASSPGDRGRTEAFF. CDR3 sequence (DNA): TGTGCCAGCAGTCCGGGGGACAGGGGGCGGACTGAAGCTTTCTTT.

The CDR3 DNA reads as TGTGCCAGCAGCTTAAGGGGTATCGATGAGCAGTTCTTC. Its protein product is CASSLRGIDEQFF. V usage is TRBV7-9 and J usage is TRBJ2-1; D may be TRBD1 (5 bases). This CDR3 has 13 amino acids. Trimming stripped 2 bases from V and 8 bases from J, with 10 bases between. Per the germline V gene, CDR1 is SEHNR and CDR2 is FQNEAQ (reference sequence).

This clonotype occurred once. The gene calls are TRBV3-1 and TRBJ2-2; D is unclear. The length of the CDR3 is 15 residues. Trimming took 1 base from V and 4 from J, leaving 10 bases between them. Per germline, CDR1 LGHDT and CDR2 YNNKEL (reference sequence). The CDR3 DNA reads TGTGCCAGCAGCCAAGTCCGGGTGAGCACCGGGGAGCTGTTTTTT. Its translation is CASSQVRVSTGELFF.

Remarks on this clonotype: Being one base from a much bigger clone, this may be a read error. The V gene is TRBV28, the J gene TRBJ2-7; the D gene could be TRBD1 or TRBD2 (5 bases each). This CDR3 comprises 13 residues. Germline loops: CDR1 MDHEN, CDR2 SYDVKM. CDR3 DNA: TGTGCCAGCAGTCCCGGGGCCCCCTACGAGCAGCACTTC. It codes for CASSPGAPYEQHF.

The chain couples TRBV29-1 to TRBJ2-1; 11 bases fit TRBD2. CDR3 length: 17 residues. J was trimmed by 5 bases and V by 7 bases; bases with no gene match: 16. The germline V gene encodes CDR1 SQVTM and CDR2 ANQGSEA. The CDR3 nucleotides read TGCAGCGGGGGGCTAGCGGGAGGCCGGTGGGGAGACAATGAGCAGTTCTTC. Translating it yields CSGGLAGGRWGDNEQFF.

The chain combines TRBV7-3 with TRBJ2-2; 8 bases are shared with TRBD2. Unmatched junction bases numbered 6, after V lost 2 bases and J lost 4 bases. This CDR3 is 16 amino acids long. Germline V lookup: CDR1 SGHTA, CDR2 FQGTGA. The CDR3: CASSLPSGGRTGELFF. The CDR3 DNA follows: TGTGCCAGCAGCTTACCCAGCGGGGGCCGCACCGGGGAGCTGTTTTTT.

This clonotype was detected a few times. This chain links TRBV7-6 with TRBJ2-7; possible D gene TRBD2, 6 bases. V was trimmed by 1 base and J by 6 bases, leaving 13 bases between them. This CDR3 comprises 14 residues. Germline CDR1 and CDR2: SGHVS and FNYEAQ. The CDR3 reads CASSLGTTLGEQYF. CDR3 sequence (DNA): TGTGCCAGCAGCTTAGGGACTACCCTGGGCGAGCAGTACTTC.

The V and J genes are TRBV28 and TRBJ1-1; D is uncertain. V lost 6 bases and J lost 5, with 16 bases in between. From germline, CDR1 is MDHEN and CDR2 SYDVKM. CDR3 size: 14 residues. CDR3 protein: CASSYHRAMTEAFF. CDR3 sequence (DNA): TGTGCCAGCAGCTATCATCGGGCGATGACTGAAGCTTTCTTT. Supplemented by reference TRBV28 and TRBJ1-1, the full variable domain reads DVKVTQSSRYLVKRTGEKVFLECVQDMDHENMFWYRQDPGLGLRLIYFSYDVKMKEKGDIPEGYSVSREKKERFSLILESASTNQTSMYLCASSYHRAMTEAFFGQGTRLTVV.